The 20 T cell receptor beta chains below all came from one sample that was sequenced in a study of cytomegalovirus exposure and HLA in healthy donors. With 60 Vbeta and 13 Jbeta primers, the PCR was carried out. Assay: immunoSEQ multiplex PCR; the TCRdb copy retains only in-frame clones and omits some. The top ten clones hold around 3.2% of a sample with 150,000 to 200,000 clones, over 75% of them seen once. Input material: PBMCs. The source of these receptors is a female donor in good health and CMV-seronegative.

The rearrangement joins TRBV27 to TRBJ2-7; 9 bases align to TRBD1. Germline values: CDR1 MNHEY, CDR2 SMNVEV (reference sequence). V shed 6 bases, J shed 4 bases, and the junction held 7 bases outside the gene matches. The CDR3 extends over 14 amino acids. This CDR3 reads CASSTGTGPYEQYF. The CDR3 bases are TGTGCCAGCAGCACCGGGACAGGGCCGTACGAGCAGTACTTC.

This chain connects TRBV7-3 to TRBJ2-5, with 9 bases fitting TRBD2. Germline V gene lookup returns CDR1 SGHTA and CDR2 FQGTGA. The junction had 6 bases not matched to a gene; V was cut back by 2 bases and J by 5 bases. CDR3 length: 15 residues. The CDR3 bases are TGTGCCAGCAGCTTAGGGCGGGGGGGCCGTGAGACCCAGTACTTC. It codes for CASSLGRGGRETQYF. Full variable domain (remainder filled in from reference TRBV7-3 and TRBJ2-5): GAGVSQTPSNKVTEKGKYVELRCDPISGHTALYWYRQSLGQGPEFLIYFQGTGAADDSGLPNDRFFAVRPEGSVSTLKIQRTERGDSAVYLCASSLGRGGRETQYFGPGTRLLVL.

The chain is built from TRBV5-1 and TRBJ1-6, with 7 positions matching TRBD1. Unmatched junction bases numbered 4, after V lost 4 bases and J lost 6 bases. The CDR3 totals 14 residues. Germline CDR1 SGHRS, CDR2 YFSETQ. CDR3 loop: CASSQGERNSPLHF. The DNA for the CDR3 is TGCGCCAGCAGCCAGGGGGAACGTAATTCACCCCTCCACTTT. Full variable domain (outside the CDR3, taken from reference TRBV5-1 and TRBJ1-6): KAGVTQTPRYLIKTRGQQVTLSCSPISGHRSVSWYQQTPGQGLQFLFEYFSETQRNKGNFPGRFSGRQFSNSRSEMNVSTLELGDSALYLCASSQGERNSPLHFGNGTRLTVT.

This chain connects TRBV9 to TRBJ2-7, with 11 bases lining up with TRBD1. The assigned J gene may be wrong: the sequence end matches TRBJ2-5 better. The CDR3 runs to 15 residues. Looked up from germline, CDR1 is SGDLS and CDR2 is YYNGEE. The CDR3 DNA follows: TGTGCCAGCAGCCCGTGGGACAGGGGGAAAGAGACCCAGTACTTC. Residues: CASSPWDRGKETQYF.

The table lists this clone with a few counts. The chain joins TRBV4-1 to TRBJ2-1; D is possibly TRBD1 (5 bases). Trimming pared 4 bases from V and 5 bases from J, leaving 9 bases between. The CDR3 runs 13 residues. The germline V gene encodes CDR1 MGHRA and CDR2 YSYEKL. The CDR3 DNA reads TGCGCCAGCAGCCCTACAGGAGACAATGAGCAGTTCTTC. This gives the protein CASSPTGDNEQFF.

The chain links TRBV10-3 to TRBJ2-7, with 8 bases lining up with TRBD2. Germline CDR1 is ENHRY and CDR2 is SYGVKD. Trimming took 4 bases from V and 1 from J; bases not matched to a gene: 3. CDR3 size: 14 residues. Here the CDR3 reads CAISGSGESYEQYF. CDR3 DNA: TGTGCCATCAGTGGTAGCGGGGAATCCTACGAGCAGTACTTC.

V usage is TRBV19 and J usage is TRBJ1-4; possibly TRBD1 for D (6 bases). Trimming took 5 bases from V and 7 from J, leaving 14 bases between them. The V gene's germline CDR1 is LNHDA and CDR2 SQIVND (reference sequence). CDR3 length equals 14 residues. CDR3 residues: CASSSRGHGEKLFF. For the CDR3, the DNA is TGTGCCAGTAGTTCGCGGGGGCACGGTGAAAAACTGTTTTTT.

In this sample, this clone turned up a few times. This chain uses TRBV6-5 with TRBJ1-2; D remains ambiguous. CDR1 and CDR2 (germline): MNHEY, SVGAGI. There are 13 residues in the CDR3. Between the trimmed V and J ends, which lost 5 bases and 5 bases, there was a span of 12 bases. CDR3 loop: CASSQNRGYGYTF. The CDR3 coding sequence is TGTGCCAGCAGTCAAAATAGAGGGTATGGCTACACCTTC.

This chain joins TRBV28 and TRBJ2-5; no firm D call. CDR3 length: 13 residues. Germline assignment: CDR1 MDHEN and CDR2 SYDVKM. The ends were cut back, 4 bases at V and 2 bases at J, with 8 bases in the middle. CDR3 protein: CASSWNRQETQYF. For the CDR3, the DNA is TGTGCCAGCAGTTGGAACAGACAAGAGACCCAGTACTTC.

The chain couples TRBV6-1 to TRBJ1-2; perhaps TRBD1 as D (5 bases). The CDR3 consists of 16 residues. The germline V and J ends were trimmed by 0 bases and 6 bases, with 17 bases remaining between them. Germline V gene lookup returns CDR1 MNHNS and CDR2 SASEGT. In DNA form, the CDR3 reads TGTGCCAGCAGTGAAGCCCGGGGGGGAAAAGAGGATGGCTACACCTTC. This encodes CASSEARGGKEDGYTF.

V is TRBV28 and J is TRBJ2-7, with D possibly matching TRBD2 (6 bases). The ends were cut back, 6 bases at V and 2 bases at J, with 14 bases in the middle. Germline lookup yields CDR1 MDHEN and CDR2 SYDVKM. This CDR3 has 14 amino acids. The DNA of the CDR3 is TGTGCCAGCAGGAGTGGGACTCCTCCCTACGAGCAGTACTTC. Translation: CASRSGTPPYEQYF.

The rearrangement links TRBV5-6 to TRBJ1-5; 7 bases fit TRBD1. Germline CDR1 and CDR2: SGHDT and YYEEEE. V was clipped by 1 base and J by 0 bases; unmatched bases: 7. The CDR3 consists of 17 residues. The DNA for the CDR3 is TGTGCCAGCAGCTTGAACAGGGGTAGGCGTAGCAATCAGCCCCAGCATTTT. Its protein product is CASSLNRGRRSNQPQHF.

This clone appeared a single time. The CDR3 nucleotides read TGTGCCAGCAGGCCACAGACAACTAATGAAAAACTGTTTTTT. Its protein is CASRPQTTNEKLFF. The rearrangement uses TRBV28 and TRBJ1-4; D not resolved. V lost 6 bases and J lost 0, with 8 bases in between. CDR1 MDHEN and CDR2 SYDVKM come from the germline V gene. This CDR3 is 14 amino acids long.

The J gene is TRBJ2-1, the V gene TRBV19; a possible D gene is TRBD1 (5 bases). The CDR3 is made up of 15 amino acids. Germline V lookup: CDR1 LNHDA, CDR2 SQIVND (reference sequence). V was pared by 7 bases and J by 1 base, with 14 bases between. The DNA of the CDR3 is TGTGCCAGTACCAGGGCCCTCCTATCCTACAATGAGCAGTTCTTC. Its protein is CASTRALLSYNEQFF.

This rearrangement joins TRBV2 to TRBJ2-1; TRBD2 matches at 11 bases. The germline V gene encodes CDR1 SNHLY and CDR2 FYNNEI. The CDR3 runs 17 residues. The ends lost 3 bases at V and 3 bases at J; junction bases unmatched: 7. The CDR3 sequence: CASSESASGGYYNEQFF. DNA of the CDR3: TGTGCCAGCAGTGAGTCGGCTAGCGGGGGGTACTACAATGAGCAGTTCTTC.

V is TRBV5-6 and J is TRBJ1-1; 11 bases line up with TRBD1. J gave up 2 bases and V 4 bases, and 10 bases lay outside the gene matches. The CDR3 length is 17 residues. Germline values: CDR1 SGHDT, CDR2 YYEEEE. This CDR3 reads CASSPTGTGGANTEAFF. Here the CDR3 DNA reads TGTGCCAGCAGCCCCACCGGGACAGGGGGAGCCAACACTGAAGCTTTCTTT.

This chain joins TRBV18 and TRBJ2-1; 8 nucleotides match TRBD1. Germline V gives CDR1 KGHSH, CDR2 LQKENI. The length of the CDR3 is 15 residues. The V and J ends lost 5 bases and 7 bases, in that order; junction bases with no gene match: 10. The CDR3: CASSSGRQGTNEQFF. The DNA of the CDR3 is TGTGCCAGCTCATCGGGTCGACAGGGGACAAATGAGCAGTTCTTC.

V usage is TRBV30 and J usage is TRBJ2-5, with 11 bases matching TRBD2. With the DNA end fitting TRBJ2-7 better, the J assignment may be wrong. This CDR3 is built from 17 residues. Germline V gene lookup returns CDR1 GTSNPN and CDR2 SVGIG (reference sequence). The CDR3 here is CAWSVGRTSGLLYEQYF. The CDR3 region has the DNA TGTGCCTGGAGTGTCGGGCGGACTAGCGGGCTTCTCTACGAGCAGTACTTC.

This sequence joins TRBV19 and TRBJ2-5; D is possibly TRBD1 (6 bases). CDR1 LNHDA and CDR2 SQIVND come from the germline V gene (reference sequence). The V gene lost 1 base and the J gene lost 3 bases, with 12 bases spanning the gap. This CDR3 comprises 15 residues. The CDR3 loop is CASSIARAGEETQYF. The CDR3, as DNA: TGTGCCAGTAGTATAGCGCGGGCAGGGGAAGAGACCCAGTACTTC.

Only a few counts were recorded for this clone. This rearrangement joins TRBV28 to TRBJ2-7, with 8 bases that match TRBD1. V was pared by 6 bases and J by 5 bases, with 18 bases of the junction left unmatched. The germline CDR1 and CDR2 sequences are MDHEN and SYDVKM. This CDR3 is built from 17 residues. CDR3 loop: CASRDFVRGPTRDEQYF. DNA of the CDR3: TGTGCCAGCAGAGATTTCGTCAGGGGGCCCACTAGGGACGAGCAGTACTTC.